This TCR beta chain was identified in a study of PD-1 blockade in classical Hodgkin lymphoma (TCRdb year 2020). About the investigation overall: Nivolumab dosing was 3 mg/kg intravenously every 2 weeks, continuing until either disease progression or unacceptable toxicity. A peripheral blood immune signature of response to PD-1 blockade in classical Hodgkin lymphoma was defined using TCR beta sequencing and CyTOF.

The Qiagen DNeasy kit was used to extract genomic DNA from unsorted PBMCs and from the negatively selected CD4+ and CD8+ fractions. Using primers that anneal to V and J segments, immunoSEQ multiplex PCR amplified the TCR beta CDR3 regions. Amplification bias was minimized using a synthetic immune receptor repertoire, and residual bias was removed computationally after sequencing. In the original analysis: Repertoire diversity was quantified as the Shannon entropy index using custom Python scripts. Unsorted, CD4+ and CD8+ repertoires were analyzed separately, except for combined analyses in which CD4+ and CD8+ sequences were merged in silico. A clone was considered expanded if an increase in frequency of at least 2-fold after treatment relative to C1D1 was found, and a pseudocount of 0.5 was applied to clones undetected at baseline. Singleton clones were defined as clones with 0 or 1 copy at C1D1, and non-singleton clones were defined as clones with 2 or more copies. Clones expanded in unsorted samples were annotated as CD4+, CD8+ or unknown by matching protein sequences in sorted samples from the same patient. Wilcoxon tests were applied to paired samples to test diversity changes from C1D1 to C4D1. TCRdb provides this immuneACCESS table in a form limited to in-frame rearrangements. Some clones are lacking; in checked studies, under half of them reflect an unresolved V gene, and why the rest are absent is not known. That table gives V, J and clone size, and the DNA gave D and trimming. This sample has 13,000 to 15,000 clones in its table, and about 81% of those were observed once. In total, the top ten clones hold 4.1% of the sample.

In regard to this clone: Its antigen remains unidentified. Base qualities were left out, and no much larger clone turns up one base away.

The cysteine opens and the phenylalanine closes a CDR3 of 18 amino acids. The DNA shown is the 54-base CDR3, in frame from base 1. Clipping removes 7 bases from V and 0 bases from J, with 14 as the unmatched junction base count. The germline V gene supplies CDR1 MGHRA and CDR2 YSYEKL. Broad study findings and their caveats: Diversity was lower in patients who began nivolumab less than 1 year after ASCT, so these patients were left out of later analyses to avoid confounding by immune reconstitution. The study was restricted to a single clinical trial cohort, and the causes of repertoire differences, possibly disease activity or prior therapy, were left undefined. Baseline TCR diversity was reported to be lower in newly diagnosed patients than in healthy donors and to be lower still in relapsed/refractory patients. Trial patients achieving complete response had baseline diversity similar to newly diagnosed patients, whereas partial responders and progressors had significantly lower diversity. A significant rise by C4D1 was seen in CD4+ but not CD8+ TCR diversity (p=0.0027 vs p=0.16), with the rise being most apparent in complete responders (p=0.02).

The label giving this sample's time point can be read as: cycle 1 day 1 (C1D1), immediately before nivolumab initiation. Every trial patient had relapsed after autologous stem cell transplantation, and cohorts A, B and C differed in prior brentuximab vedotin exposure. The trial cohort comprised around 60 patients with relapsed/refractory classical Hodgkin lymphoma whose best overall responses were complete response, partial response or progressive disease. Trial patients were treated with single-agent nivolumab in the multi-cohort phase II CheckMate 205 trial. An independent review committee assessed best overall response by applying the 2007 International Working Group response criteria. Trial PBMCs were obtained immediately prior to nivolumab initiation (C1D1) and on therapy at cycle 2 day 1 and cycle 4 day 1. After peripheral blood was drawn into 8 mL Vacutainer Cell Preparation Tubes, PBMCs were isolated by centrifugation and then cryopreserved.

This TCR came from a human donor with classical Hodgkin lymphoma. Sequencing used peripheral blood mononuclear cells (PBMCs), obtained at baseline. Here the chain combines TRBV4-1 and TRBJ2-5; TRBD2 aligns with 10 central bases. The base sequence is TGCGCCAGCAACCTCAAGTGGGTAGCGGGGGGTTACCAAGAGACCCAGTACTTC. Translated, this is CASNLKWVAGGYQETQYF.